This T cell receptor beta chain was sequenced for a study of T cell repertoires in cytomegalovirus infection. This clonotype was seen at least ten times. J was trimmed by 1 base and V by 2 bases; bases with no gene match: 5. The CDR3 is made up of 17 amino acids. MiXCR was run by TCRdb on the reads, yielding one entry per CDR3 protein. The sample carries about 150,000 distinct CDR3 sequences, about 25% recorded once. This sequence was found in a human donor in good health (CMV status not recorded). Some clones in this sample may be carry-over from other donors' samples. Specimen: PBMCs. The V and J genes are TRBV12-3 or TRBV12-4 and TRBJ2-2; 9 bases are shared with TRBD2. CDR3 DNA: TGTGCCAGCAGTTTACGGCTAGCGGGGAAGAACACCGGGGAGCTGTTTTTT. This encodes CASSLRLAGKNTGELFF.